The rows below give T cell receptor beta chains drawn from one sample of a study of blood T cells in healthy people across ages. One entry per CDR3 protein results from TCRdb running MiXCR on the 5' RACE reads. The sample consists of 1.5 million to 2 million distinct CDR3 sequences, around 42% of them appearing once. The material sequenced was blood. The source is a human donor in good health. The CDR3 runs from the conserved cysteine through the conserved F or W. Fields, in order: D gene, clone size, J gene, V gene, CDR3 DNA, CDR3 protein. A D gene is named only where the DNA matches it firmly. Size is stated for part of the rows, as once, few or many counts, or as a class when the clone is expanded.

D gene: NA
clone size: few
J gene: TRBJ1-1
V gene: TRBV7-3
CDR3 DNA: TGTGCCAGCAGCTTATCTGGGGTAGGGCCGGCTTTCTTT
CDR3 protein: CASSLSGVGPAFF

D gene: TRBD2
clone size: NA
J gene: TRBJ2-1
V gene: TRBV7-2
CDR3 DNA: TGTGCCAGCAGCTTATCAGCGGGGGGGCCTTTTTATGATGGGCAGTTCTTC
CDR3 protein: CASSLSAGGPFYDGQFF

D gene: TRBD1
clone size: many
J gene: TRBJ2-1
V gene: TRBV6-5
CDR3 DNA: TGTGCCAGCACTATTAACAGGGGGCCCTACAATGAGCAGTTCTTC
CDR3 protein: CASTINRGPYNEQFF

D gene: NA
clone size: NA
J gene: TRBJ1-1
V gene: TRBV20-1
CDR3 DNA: TGCAGTGGATGGCAGGGGACTCCAGGAGCTGAAGCTTTCTTT
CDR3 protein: CSGWQGTPGAEAFF

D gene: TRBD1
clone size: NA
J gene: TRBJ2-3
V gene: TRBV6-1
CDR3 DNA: TGTGCCATTTCCGACAGGGTTAATACGCAGTATTTT
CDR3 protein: CAISDRVNTQYF

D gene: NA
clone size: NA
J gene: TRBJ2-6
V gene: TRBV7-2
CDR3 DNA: TGTGCCAGCAGCCCCACGGGCCGGGGGGCAAAAAAGACTGGGGCCAACGTCCTGACTTTC
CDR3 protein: CASSPTGRGAKKTGANVLTF

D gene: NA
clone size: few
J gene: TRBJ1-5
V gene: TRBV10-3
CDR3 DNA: TGTGCCATCAAGGGGGTGGATCAGCCCCAGCATTTT
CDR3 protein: CAIKGVDQPQHF

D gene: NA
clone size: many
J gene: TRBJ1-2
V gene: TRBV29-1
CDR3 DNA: TGCAGCGTTGAAGGGACAGACTATGGCTACACCTTC
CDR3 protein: CSVEGTDYGYTF

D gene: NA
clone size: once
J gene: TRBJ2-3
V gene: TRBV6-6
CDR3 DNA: TGTGCCAGCGCGGCAGGCGGCTTGAATACGCAGTATTTT
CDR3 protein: CASAAGGLNTQYF

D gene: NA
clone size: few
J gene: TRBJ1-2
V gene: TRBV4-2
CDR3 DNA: TGTGCCAGCAGCCAAGATGGGGGACGTACGACGGCCGGCTACACCTTC
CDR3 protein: CASSQDGGRTTAGYTF

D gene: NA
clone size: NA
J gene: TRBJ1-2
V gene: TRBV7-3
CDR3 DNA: TGTGCCAGCAGCCCTAGCGGAACCGAAACCTATGGCTACACCTTC
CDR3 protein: CASSPSGTETYGYTF

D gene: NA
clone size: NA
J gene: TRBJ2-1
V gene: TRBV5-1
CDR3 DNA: TGCGCCAGCAGCTTGATGGGACACCTCAATGAGCAGTTCTTC
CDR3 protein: CASSLMGHLNEQFF

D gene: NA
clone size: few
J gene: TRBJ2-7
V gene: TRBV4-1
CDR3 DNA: TGCGCCAGCAGCCAAAGGACAGCCACCTACGAGCAGTACTTC
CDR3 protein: CASSQRTATYEQYF

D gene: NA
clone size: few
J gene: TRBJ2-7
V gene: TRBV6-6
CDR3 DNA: TGTGCCAGCAGTTACGCCGGGGCCGACGAGCAGTACTTC
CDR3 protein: CASSYAGADEQYF

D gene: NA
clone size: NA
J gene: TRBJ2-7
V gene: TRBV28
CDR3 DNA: TGTGCCAGCAGTGGACAGCGAGGATCCTACGAGCAGTACTTC
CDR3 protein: CASSGQRGSYEQYF

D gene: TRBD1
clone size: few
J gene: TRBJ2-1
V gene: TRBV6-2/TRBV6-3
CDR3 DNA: TGTGCCAGCAGTTACGCACAGGGGGTAGGCGATGAGCAGTTCTTC
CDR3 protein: CASSYAQGVGDEQFF

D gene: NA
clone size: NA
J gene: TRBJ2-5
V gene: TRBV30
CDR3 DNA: TGTGCCTGGAGTGTTTTTTGGGAGACCCAGTACTTC
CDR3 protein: CAWSVFWETQYF

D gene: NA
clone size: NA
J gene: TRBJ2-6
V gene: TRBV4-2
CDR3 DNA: TGTGCCAGTAGCCAAGATGGGCTGGCCTCTGGGGCCAACGTCCTGACTTTC
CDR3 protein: CASSQDGLASGANVLTF

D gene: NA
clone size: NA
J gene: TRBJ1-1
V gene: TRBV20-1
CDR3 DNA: TGCAGTGCTAGAGATCGGGTGTGGCGGGGGGGCACTGAAGCTTTCTTT
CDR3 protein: CSARDRVWRGGTEAFF

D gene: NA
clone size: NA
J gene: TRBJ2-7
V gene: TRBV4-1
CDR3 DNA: TGCGCCAGCAGCCAAAGCCAGGCAGACTACGAGCAGTACTTC
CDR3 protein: CASSQSQADYEQYF

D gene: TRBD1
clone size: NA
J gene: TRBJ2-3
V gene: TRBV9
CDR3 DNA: TGTGCCAGCAGCGAGGGGGACAGCAGCGTAGATACGCAGTATTTT
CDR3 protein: CASSEGDSSVDTQYF

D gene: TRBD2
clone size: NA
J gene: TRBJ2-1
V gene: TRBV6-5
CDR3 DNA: TGTGCCGGCAGCCCGGTGGCTAGCGGGGTCGGTGAGCAGTTCTTC
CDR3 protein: CAGSPVASGVGEQFF

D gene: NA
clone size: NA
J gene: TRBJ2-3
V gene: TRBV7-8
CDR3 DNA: TGTGCCAGCAGCCCATGGGGCAGGCCCGATACGCAGTATTTT
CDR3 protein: CASSPWGRPDTQYF

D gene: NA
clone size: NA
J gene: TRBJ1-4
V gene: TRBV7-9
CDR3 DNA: TGTGCCAGCGGATCTCAGCCAGGGCGGGATGAAAAACTGTTTTTT
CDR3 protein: CASGSQPGRDEKLFF

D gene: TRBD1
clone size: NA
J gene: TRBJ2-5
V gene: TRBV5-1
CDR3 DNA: TGCGCCAGCAGCTGGACAGGGATGGAGACCCAGTACTTC
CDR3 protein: CASSWTGMETQYF

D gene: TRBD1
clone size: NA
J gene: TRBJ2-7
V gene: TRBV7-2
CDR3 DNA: TGTGCCAGCAGCTTAAAAGGACCGGGACAGGGATGGGCCTACGAGCAGTACTTC
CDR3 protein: CASSLKGPGQGWAYEQYF

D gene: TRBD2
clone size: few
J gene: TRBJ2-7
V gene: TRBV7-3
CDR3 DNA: TGTGCCAGCAGCATGGGACTAGCGGGCGAGCAGTACTTC
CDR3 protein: CASSMGLAGEQYF

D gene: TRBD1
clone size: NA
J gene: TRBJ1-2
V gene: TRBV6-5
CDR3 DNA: TGTGCCAGCAGTCGACAGGGTCTTTTGAGCTACACCTTC
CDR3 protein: CASSRQGLLSYTF

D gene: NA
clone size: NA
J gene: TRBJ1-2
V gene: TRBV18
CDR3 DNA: TGTGCCAGCTCAGGGGAAGCTAACTATGGCTACACCTTC
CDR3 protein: CASSGEANYGYTF

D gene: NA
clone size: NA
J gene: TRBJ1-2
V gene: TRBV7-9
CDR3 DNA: TGTGCCAGCAGCTTCCCGACTCGGACAGCTAACTATGGCTACACCTTC
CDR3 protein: CASSFPTRTANYGYTF

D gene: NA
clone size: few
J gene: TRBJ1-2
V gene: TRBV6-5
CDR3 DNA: TGTGCCAGCAGTGGAGGGACCTATGGCTACACCTTC
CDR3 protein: CASSGGTYGYTF

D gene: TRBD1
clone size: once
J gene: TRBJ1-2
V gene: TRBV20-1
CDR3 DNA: TGCAGTGCTTTGGGACAGACCCTACACTATGGCTACACCTTC
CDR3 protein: CSALGQTLHYGYTF

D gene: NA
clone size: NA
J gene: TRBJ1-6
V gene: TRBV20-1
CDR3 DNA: TGCAGTGCTAGAAGGAGGGCTAAGGGTTCACCCCTCCACTTT
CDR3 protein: CSARRRAKGSPLHF

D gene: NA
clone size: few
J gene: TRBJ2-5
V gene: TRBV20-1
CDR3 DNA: TGCAGTGCTAGGGGGGAGATCCATTGGTACTTC
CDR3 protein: CSARGEIHWYF

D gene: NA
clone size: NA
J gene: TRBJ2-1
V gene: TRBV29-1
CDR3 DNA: TGTAGCGTTGAAGATCCAGAAGGGTACAATGAGCAGTTCTTC
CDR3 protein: CSVEDPEGYNEQFF

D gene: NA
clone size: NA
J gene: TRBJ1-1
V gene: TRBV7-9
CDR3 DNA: TGTGCCAGCAGCCCATCCCCCTGGCCCGAAGCTTTCTTT
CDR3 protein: CASSPSPWPEAFF

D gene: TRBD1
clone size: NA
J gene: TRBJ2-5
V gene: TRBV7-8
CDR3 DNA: TGTGCCAGCAGCATGGACAGGTTATTCTACGGGCAGTACTTC
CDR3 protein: CASSMDRLFYGQYF

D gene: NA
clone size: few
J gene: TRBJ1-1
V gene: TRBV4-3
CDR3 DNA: TGCGCCAGCAGCCAGCAGGTCCTCTCCTACACTGAAGCTTTCTTT
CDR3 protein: CASSQQVLSYTEAFF

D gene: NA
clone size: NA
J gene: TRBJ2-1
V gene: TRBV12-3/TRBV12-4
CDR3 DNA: TGTGCCAGCAGCTCCGGGACGGCAGACAATGAGCAGTTCTTC
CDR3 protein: CASSSGTADNEQFF

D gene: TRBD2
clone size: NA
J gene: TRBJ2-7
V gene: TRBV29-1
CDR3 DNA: TGCAGCGTTACACCGGGACTAGCGGGGGAAGAGCAGTACTTC
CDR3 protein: CSVTPGLAGEEQYF

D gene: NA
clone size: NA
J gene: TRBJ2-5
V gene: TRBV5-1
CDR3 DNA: TGCGCCAGCAAGGTCGGGCAGCTAGAGACCCAGTACTTC
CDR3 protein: CASKVGQLETQYF

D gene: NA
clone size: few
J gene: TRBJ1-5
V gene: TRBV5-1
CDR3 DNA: TGCGCCAGCAGCAGGGACGGAGGTAGCAATCAGCCCCAGCATTTT
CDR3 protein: CASSRDGGSNQPQHF

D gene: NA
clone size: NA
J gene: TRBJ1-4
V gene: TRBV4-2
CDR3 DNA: TGTGCCAGCAGCCAAGAAGACAGAAGTAATGAAAAACTGTTTTTT
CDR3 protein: CASSQEDRSNEKLFF

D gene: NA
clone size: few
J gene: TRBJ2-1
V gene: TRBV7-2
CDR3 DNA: TGTGCCAGCAGCTTAGTACCCCTAGGTCACAATGAGCAGTTCTTC
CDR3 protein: CASSLVPLGHNEQFF

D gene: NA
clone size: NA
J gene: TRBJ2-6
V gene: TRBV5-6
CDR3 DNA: TGTGCCAGCAGCTATGATGGGGCCAACGTCCCGACTTTC
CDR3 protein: CASSYDGANVPTF

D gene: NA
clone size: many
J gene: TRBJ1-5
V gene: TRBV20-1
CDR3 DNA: TGCAGTGCCAGGGAGGGAGGTCAGCCCCAGCATTTT
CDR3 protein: CSAREGGQPQHF

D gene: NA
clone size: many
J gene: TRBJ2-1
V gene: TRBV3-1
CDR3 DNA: TGTGCCAGCAGCCAAGCAAACTACCCCTACAATGAGCAGTTCTTC
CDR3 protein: CASSQANYPYNEQFF

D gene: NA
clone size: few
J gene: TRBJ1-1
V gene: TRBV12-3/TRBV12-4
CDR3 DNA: TGTGCCAGCAGACCCCACGACAGAGTGAACACTGAAGCTTTCTTT
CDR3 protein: CASRPHDRVNTEAFF

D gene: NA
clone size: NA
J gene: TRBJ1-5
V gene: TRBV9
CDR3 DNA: TGTGCCAGCAGCGTAGATCCGGCAAATCAGCCCCAGCATTTT
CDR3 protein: CASSVDPANQPQHF

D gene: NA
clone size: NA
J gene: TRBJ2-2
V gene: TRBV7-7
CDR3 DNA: TGTGCCAGCAGCTTACAGGGGAAGGCCGGGGAGCTGTTTTTT
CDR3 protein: CASSLQGKAGELFF

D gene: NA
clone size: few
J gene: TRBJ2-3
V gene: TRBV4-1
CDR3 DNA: TGCGCCAGCAGCCAAGTTGGCTCCCAAGATACGCAGTATTTT
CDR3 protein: CASSQVGSQDTQYF

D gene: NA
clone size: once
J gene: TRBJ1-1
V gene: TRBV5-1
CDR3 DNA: TGCGCCAGCAGCCCGGGGGACACGTCGCCTGAAGCTTTCTTT
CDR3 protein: CASSPGDTSPEAFF

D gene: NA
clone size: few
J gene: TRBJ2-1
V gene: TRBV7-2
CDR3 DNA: TGTGCCAGCAGCTCGGGACTGCGGCGGGGTGAGCAGTTCTTC
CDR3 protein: CASSSGLRRGEQFF

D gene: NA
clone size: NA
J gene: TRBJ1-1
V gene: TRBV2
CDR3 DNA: TGTGCCAGCAGGAGGGGGACGGTCGAAGCTTTCTTT
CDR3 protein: CASRRGTVEAFF

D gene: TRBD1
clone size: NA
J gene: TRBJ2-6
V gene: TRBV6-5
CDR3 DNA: TGTGCCAGCCAAGGCGACAGGGACCCTGGGGCCAACGTCCTGACTTTC
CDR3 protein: CASQGDRDPGANVLTF

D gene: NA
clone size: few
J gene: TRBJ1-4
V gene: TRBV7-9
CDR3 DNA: TGTGCCAGCAGCCTTAGAGCTCCCGAGGGGAAACTGTTTTTT
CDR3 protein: CASSLRAPEGKLFF